This T cell receptor beta chain stems from a study of neurological immune-mediated disorders. This clonotype was detected a few times. This may come from a read error, since a much larger clone is one base off. This CDR3 region has 13 residues. Trimming took 6 bases from V and 2 from J, leaving 11 bases between them. Each CDR3 protein gets one entry after TCRdb re-called the 5' RACE reads with MiXCR. The sample records more than 50,000 distinct CDR3 sequences, roughly 5% being singletons. Sequencing was performed on PBMCs. The chain couples TRBV12-3 or TRBV12-4 to TRBJ2-7, with D perhaps TRBD1 or TRBD2 (5 bases each). This sequence originates from a woman in her twenties or thirties with multiple sclerosis. The CDR3, as DNA: TGTGCCAGCAGGGGGGAAAACACCTACGAGCAGTACTTC. It codes for CASRGENTYEQYF.